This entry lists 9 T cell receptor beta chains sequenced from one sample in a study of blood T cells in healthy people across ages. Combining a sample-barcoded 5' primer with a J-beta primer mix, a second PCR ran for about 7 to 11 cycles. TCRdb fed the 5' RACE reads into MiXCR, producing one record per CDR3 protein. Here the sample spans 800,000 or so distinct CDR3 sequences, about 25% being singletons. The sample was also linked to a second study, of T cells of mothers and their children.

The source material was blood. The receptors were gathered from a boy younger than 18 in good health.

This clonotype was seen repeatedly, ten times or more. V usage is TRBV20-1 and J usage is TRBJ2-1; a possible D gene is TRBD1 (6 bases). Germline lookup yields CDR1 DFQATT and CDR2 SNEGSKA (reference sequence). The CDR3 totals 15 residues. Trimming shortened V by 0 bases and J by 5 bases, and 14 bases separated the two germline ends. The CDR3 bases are TGCAGTGCTAGAGATATGGGGGCTCTCGACAATGAGCAGTTCTTC. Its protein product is CSARDMGALDNEQFF.

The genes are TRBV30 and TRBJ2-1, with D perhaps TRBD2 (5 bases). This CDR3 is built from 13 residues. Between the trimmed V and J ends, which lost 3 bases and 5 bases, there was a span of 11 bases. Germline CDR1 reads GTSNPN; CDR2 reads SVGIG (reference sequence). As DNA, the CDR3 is TGTGCCTGGAGCGAGGGTGTCCACAATGAGCAGTTCTTC. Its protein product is CAWSEGVHNEQFF.

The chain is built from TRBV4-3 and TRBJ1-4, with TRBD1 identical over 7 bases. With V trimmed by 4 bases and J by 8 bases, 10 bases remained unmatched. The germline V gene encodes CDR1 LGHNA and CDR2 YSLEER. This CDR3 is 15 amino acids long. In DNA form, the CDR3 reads TGCGCCAGCAGCCTGACAGGGACGCCAGGGGAAAAACTGTTTTTT. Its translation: CASSLTGTPGEKLFF.

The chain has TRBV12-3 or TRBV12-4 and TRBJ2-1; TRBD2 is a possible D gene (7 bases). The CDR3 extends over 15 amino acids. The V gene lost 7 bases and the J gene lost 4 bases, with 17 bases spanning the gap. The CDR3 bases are TGTGCCAGCACCACCTATCGGGGGGCTTACAATGAGCAGTTCTTC. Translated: CASTTYRGAYNEQFF.

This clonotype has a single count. CDR3 DNA sequence: TGTGCCAGCAGTTACGGACCCATCGTCGGCCAAGAGACCCAGTACTTC. This sequence encodes CASSYGPIVGQETQYF. The chain combines TRBV2 with TRBJ2-5; the D is unclear. CDR3 length equals 16 residues. CDR1 SNHLY and CDR2 FYNNEI come from the germline V gene. V was clipped by 5 bases and J by 1 base, with 17 bases between them.

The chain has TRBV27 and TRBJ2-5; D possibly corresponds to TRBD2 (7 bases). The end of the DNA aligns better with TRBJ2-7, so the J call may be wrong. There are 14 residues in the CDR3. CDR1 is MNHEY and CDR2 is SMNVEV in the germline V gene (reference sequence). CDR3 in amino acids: CASSLGGRLYEQYF. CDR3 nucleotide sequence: TGTGCCAGCAGTTTGGGGGGGCGCCTCTACGAGCAGTACTTC.

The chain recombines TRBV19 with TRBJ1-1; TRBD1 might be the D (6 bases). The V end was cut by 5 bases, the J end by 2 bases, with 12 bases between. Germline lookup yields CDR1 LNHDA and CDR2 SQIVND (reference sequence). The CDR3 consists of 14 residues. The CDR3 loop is CASSAQGLNTEAFF. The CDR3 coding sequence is TGTGCCAGTAGTGCACAGGGCCTTAACACTGAAGCTTTCTTT.

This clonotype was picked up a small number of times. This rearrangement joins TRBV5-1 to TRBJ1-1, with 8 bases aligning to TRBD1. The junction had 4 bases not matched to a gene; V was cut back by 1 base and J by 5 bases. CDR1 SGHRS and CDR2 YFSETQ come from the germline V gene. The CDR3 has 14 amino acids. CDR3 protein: CASSLFRTGTEAFF. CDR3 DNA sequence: TGCGCCAGCAGCTTGTTCAGGACAGGGACTGAAGCTTTCTTT.

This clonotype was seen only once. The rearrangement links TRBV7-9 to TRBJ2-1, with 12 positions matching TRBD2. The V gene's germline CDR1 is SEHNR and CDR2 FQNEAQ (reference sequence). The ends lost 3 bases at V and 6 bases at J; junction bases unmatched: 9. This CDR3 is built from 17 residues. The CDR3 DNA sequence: TGTGCCAGCAGCTTCCCAGGACTAGCGGGACTTATCAATGAGCAGTTCTTC. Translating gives CASSFPGLAGLINEQFF.